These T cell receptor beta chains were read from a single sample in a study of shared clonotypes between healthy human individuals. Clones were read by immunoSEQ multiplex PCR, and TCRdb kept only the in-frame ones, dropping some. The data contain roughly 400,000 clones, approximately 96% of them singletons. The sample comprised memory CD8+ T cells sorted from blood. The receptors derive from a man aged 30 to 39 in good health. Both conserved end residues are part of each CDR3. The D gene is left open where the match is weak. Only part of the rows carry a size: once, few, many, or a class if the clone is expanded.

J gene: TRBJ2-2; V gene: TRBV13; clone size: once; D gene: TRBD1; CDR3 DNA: TGTGCCAGCAGCATTCCGGGACAGAAAACCGGGGAGCTGTTTTTT; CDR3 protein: CASSIPGQKTGELFF
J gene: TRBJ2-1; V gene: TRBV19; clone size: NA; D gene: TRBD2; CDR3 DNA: TGTGCCAGTAGTATCCCTAGTGGTAGCGGGAGGGGGCATGAGCAGTTCTTC; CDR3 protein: CASSIPSGSGRGHEQFF
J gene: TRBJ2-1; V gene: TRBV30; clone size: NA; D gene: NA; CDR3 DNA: TGTGCCTGGAGCATCCAGCACCCATACAATGAGCAGTTCTTC; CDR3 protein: CAWSIQHPYNEQFF
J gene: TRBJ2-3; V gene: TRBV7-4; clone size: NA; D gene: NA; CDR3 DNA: TGTGCCAGCAGCTTATTGCGCCGCACAGATACGCAGTATTTT; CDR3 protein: CASSLLRRTDTQYF
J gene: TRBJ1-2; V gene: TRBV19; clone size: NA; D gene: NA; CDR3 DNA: TGTGCCAGTAGTATACCGGGACAAAACTATGGCTACACCTTC; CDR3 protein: CASSIPGQNYGYTF
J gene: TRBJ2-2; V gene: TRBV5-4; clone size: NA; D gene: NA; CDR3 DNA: TGTGCCAGCAGCTTGGGCCTGCAGAACACCGGGGAGCTGTTTTTT; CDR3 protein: CASSLGLQNTGELFF
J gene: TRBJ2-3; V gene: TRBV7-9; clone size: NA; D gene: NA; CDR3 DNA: TGTGCCAGCAGCTTAGCGCTCAGGACTGATACGCAGTATTTT; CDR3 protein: CASSLALRTDTQYF
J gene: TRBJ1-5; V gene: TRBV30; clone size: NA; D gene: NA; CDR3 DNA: TGTGCCTGGAGTCCCCCCGGGGGTCAGCCCCAGCATTTT; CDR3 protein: CAWSPPGGQPQHF
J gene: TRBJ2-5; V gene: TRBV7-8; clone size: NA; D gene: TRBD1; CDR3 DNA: TGTGCCAGCAGCTTAGGATGGGGACAGACTCAAGAGACCCAGTACTTC; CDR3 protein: CASSLGWGQTQETQYF
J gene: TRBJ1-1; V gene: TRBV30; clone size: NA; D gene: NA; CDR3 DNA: TGTGCCTGCCCGAGGTACAGGGAGAACACTGAAGCTTTCTTT; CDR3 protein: CACPRYRENTEAFF
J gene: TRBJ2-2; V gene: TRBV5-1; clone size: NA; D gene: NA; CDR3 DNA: TGCGCCAGCAGCACTGGACCGGACACCGGGGAGCTGTTTTTT; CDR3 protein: CASSTGPDTGELFF
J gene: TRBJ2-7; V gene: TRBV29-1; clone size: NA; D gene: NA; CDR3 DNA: TGCAGCGTTGGACAGGACCCCTACGAGCAGTACTTC; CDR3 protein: CSVGQDPYEQYF
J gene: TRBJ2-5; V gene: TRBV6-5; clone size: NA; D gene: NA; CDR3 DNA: TGTGCCAGCAGTCAGGGGTTAGAGACCCAGTACTTC; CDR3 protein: CASSQGLETQYF
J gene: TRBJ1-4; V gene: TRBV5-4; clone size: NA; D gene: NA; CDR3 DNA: TGTGCCAGCAGCTTTTTGGACAGCGAGAATGAAAAACTGTTTTTT; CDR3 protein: CASSFLDSENEKLFF
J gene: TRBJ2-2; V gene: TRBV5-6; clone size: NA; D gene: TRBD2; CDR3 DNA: TGTGCCAGCAGCCCCGGGACTAGGCGGACCGGGGAGCTGTTTTTT; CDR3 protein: CASSPGTRRTGELFF
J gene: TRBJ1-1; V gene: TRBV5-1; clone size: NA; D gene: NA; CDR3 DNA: TGCGCCAGCAGCATCGACACGAACACTGAAGCTTTCTTT; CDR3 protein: CASSIDTNTEAFF
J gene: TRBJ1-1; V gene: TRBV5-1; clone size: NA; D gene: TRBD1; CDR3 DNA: TGCGCCAGCAGACAGCTGACAGGGTATAATCGAGAAGCTTTCTTT; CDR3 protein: CASRQLTGYNREAFF
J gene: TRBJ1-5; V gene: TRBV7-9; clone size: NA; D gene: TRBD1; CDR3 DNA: TGTGCCAGCAGCTTAGACGGACAGGGTATTAACCAGCCCCAGCATTTT; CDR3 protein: CASSLDGQGINQPQHF
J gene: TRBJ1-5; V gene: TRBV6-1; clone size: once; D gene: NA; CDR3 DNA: TGTGCCAGCAGTGAAGCGTGGCTTAGCAATCAGCCCCAGCATTTT; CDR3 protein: CASSEAWLSNQPQHF
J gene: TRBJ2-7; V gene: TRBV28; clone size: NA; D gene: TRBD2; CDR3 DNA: TGTGCCAGCAGCCCCGGGGGGGCCGCTTACGAGCAGTACTTC; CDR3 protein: CASSPGGAAYEQYF
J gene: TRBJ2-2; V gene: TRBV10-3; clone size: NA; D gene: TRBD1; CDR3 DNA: TGTGCCATCAGTGGGACAGGGGGATCCGGGGAGCTGTTTTTT; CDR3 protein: CAISGTGGSGELFF
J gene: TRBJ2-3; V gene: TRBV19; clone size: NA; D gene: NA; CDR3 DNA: TGTGCCAGTAGGGTGTCCAACGCCGGGTCCGGGTTAGCAGATACGCAGTATTTT; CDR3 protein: CASRVSNAGSGLADTQYF
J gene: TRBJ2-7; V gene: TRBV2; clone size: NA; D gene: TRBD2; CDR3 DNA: TGTGCCAGCTCAGCGGGAGGGGGGGAGCAGTACTTC; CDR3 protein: CASSAGGGEQYF
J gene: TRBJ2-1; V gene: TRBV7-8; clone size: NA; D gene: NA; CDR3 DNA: TGTGCCAGCAGCTTATCGGGACGCGACAATGAGCAGTTCTTC; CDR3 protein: CASSLSGRDNEQFF
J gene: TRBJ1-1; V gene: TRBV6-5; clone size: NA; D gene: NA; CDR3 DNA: TGTGCCAGCAGTTTAGAGGGGGTACCTGAAGCTTTCTTT; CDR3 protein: CASSLEGVPEAFF
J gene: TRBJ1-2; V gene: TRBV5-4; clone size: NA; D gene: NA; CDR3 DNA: TGTGCCAGCAGCTTGGAAGAACACTATGGCTACACCTTC; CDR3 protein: CASSLEEHYGYTF
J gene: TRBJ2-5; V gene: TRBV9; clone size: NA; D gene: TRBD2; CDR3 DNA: TGTGCCAGCAGCGTTGGGCGGGAGGAGACCCAGTACTTC; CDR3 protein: CASSVGREETQYF
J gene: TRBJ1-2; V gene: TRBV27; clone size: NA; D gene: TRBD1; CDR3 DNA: TGTGCCAGCAGTCTCCTAGGGACAGCTAACTATGGCTACACCTTC; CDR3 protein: CASSLLGTANYGYTF
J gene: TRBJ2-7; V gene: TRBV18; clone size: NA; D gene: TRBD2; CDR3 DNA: TGTGCCAGCTCAGGGACTAGCTCCTACGAGCAGTACTTC; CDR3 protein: CASSGTSSYEQYF
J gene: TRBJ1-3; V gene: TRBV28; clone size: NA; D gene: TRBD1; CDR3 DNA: TGTGCCAGCAGCCCACGTTGGAGAGGGGGCCCTTACTCTGGAAACACCATATATTTT; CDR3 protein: CASSPRWRGGPYSGNTIYF
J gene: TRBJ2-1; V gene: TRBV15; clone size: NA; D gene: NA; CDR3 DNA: TGTGCCACCAGCAGGAGGGGTGGCTACAATGAGCAGTTCTTC; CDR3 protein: CATSRRGGYNEQFF
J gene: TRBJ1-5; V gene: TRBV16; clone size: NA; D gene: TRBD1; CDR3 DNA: TGTGCCAGCAGCCGGACAGGGAATCAGCCCCAGCATTTT; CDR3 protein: CASSRTGNQPQHF
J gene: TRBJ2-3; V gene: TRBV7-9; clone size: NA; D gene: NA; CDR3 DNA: TGTGCCAGCAGCTTAGGTGGCGTGGGTACGCAGTATTTT; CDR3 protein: CASSLGGVGTQYF
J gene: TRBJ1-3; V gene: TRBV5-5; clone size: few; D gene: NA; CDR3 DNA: TGTGCCAGCAGCTTAGGCAGGAATGGAAACACCATATATTTT; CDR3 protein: CASSLGRNGNTIYF
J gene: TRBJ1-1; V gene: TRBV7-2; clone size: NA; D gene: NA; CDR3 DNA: TGTGCCAGCAGCTTTCGGCGGGACACTGAAGCTTTCTTT; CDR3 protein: CASSFRRDTEAFF
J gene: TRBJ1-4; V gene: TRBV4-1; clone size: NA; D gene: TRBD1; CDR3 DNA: TGCGCCAGCAGCCAGGGTATTATGGTACGACAGGGTGCAAAACTGTTTTTT; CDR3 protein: CASSQGIMVRQGAKLFF
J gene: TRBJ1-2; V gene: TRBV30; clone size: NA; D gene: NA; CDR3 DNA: TGTGCCTGGAATGTCGGAGGATGGGGCTACACCTTC; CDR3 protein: CAWNVGGWGYTF
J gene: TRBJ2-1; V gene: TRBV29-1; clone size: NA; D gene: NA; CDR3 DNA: TGCAGCGTTGTTGGAGGGTCCAGCTCCTACAATGAGCAGTTCTTC; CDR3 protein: CSVVGGSSSYNEQFF
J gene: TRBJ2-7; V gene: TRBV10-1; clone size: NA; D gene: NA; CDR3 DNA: TGCGCCAGCAAAAAACCGTCCTACGAGCAGTACTTC; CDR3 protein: CASKKPSYEQYF
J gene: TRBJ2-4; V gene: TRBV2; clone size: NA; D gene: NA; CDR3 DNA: TGTGCCAGCAGTGAAGGGGGCTACAAAAACATTCAGTACTTC; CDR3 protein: CASSEGGYKNIQYF
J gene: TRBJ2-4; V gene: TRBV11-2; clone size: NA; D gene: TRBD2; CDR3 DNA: TGTGCCAGCAGCTTAGATCCACGGACTAGCAGAACAAAAAACATTCAGTACTTC; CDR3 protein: CASSLDPRTSRTKNIQYF
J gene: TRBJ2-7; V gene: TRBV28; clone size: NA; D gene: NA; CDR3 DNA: TGTGCCAGCAGTTTCCCTCAGGGTTCCGAGCAGTACTTC; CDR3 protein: CASSFPQGSEQYF
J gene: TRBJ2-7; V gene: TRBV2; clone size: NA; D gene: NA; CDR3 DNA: TGTGCCAGGGGCTCGGGAAGGGGCTACGAGCAGTACTTC; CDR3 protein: CARGSGRGYEQYF
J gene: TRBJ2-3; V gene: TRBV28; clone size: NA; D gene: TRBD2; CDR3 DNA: TGTGCCAGCAGTTTTTATGCGGGAGGAACCATAGATACGCAGTATTTT; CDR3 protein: CASSFYAGGTIDTQYF
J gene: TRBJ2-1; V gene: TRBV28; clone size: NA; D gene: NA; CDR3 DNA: TGTGCCAGCAGTTTATTTGCGGGCAATGAGCAGTTCTTC; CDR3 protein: CASSLFAGNEQFF
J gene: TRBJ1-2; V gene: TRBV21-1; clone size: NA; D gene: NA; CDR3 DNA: TGTGCCAGCAGCATTCCTACGGGGGCCGGCTATGGCTACACCTTC; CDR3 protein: CASSIPTGAGYGYTF
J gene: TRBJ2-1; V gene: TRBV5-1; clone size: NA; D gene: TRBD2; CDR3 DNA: TGCGCCAGCAGCTTGGAACGGGGGGGTCCTTACAATGAGCAGTTCTTC; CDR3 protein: CASSLERGGPYNEQFF
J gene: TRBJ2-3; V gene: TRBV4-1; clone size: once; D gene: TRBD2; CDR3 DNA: TGCGCCAGCAGCCTAGGGACTAGCGGGAGTTCTCGCACAGATACGCAGTATTTT; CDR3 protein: CASSLGTSGSSRTDTQYF
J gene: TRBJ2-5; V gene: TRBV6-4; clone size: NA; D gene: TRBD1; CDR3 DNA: TGTGCCAGCAGTGACTCCCCCACAGGGGGTTCGGAGACCCAGTACTTC; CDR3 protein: CASSDSPTGGSETQYF
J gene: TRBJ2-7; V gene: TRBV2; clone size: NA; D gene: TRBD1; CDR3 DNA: TGTGCCAGCACCCGGGACAGCAACGAGCAGTACTTC; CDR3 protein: CASTRDSNEQYF
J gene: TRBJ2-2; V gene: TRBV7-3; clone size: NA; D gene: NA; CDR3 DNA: TGTGCCAGCAGCGTCCCCGGCGGAGTCGGGGAGCTGTTTTTT; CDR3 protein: CASSVPGGVGELFF